This T cell receptor (beta chain) was documented in a study of shared clonotypes between healthy human individuals. This clone is labeled as medium-sized. The data were produced by immunoSEQ multiplex PCR, yet TCRdb's version contains in-frame clones alone and is incomplete. This table holds roughly 96,000 clones, more than 45% found once. Trimming shortened V by 1 base and J by 8 bases, and 11 bases separated the two germline ends. This CDR3 comprises 13 residues. Looked up from germline, CDR1 is MNHEY and CDR2 is SMNVEV (reference sequence). V and J are TRBV27 and TRBJ1-1; D uncertain. This receptor was obtained from a woman aged 35 to 49 in good health. Some clones in this sample may be carry-over from other donors' samples. Sequences were obtained from PBMCs. CDR3 loop: CASSLWGSREAFF. The CDR3 nucleotides read TGTGCCAGCAGTTTATGGGGATCCAGGGAAGCTTTCTTT.